The 17 T cell receptor beta chains presented below share a single source sample, sequenced in a study of T cell repertoires in cytomegalovirus infection. TCRdb called the reads again in MiXCR, with one record for every CDR3 protein. The table has under 200,000 distinct CDR3 sequences, approximately 21% seen once; the top ten hold roughly 25%. Their antigens remain unidentified. The sample consisted of CD8+ T cells from cultured PBMCs, taken from culture after CMV antigen stimulation. The source is a human donor in good health (CMV status not recorded). Some clones in this sample may be carry-over from other donors' samples.

At least ten counts were recorded for this clonotype. V is TRBV19 and J is TRBJ2-1; 7 bases agree with TRBD2. Germline values: CDR1 LNHDA, CDR2 SQIVND (reference sequence). The J segment lost 2 bases and the V segment lost 5 bases, leaving 9 bases of the junction unmatched. The length of the CDR3 is 16 residues. DNA of the CDR3: TGTGCCAGTAGTCCTCCCCGGGGGGTCCCCTACAATGAGCAGTTCTTC. Its translation: CASSPPRGVPYNEQFF.

V usage is TRBV6-2 or TRBV6-3 and J usage is TRBJ1-6; D gene unclear. The length of the CDR3 is 16 residues. The V and J ends lost 11 bases and 0 bases respectively, with 17 bases between them. Germline loops: CDR1 MNHEY, CDR2 SVGEGT. As DNA, the CDR3 is TGTGCCTCCAGAGCCGGGGTACGCTCCTATAATTCACCCCTCCACTTT. This sequence encodes CASRAGVRSYNSPLHF.

The chain combines TRBV6-5 with TRBJ2-1; 9 bases align to TRBD2. J gave up 4 bases and V 6 bases, and 10 bases lay outside the gene matches. Germline CDR1 is MNHEY and CDR2 is SVGAGI. The CDR3 runs 16 residues. The CDR3 sequence: CASSSYVSGRYNEQFF. CDR3 DNA: TGTGCCAGCAGCTCCTACGTGAGCGGGAGGTACAATGAGCAGTTCTTC.

This clonotype was seen a few times. CDR3 protein: CATSAGGRNEQFF. Here the CDR3 DNA reads TGTGCCACCTCAGCGGGGGGGCGTAATGAGCAGTTCTTC. V and J are TRBV15 and TRBJ2-1, with 10 bases lining up with TRBD2. Germline values: CDR1 LNHNV, CDR2 YYDKDF (reference sequence). CDR3 size: 13 residues. J gave up 7 bases and V 8 bases, and 5 bases lay outside the gene matches.

The chain joins TRBV6-6 to TRBJ1-1; D unclear. The CDR3 contains 13 residues. Trimming took off 1 base at V and 7 bases at J, with 10 bases between the two ends. In germline, CDR1 is MNHNY, CDR2 SVGAGI (reference sequence). Here the CDR3 reads CASSYLAVGEAFF. DNA for the CDR3: TGTGCCAGCAGTTACTTGGCAGTCGGTGAAGCTTTCTTT.

The rearrangement joins TRBV20-1 to TRBJ1-2; D gene ambiguous. Germline loops: CDR1 DFQATT, CDR2 SNEGSKA (reference sequence). The CDR3 length is 11 residues. V gave up 0 bases and J gave up 13 bases, with 12 bases separating them. CDR3 residues: CSARDHPELTF. The CDR3 DNA reads as TGCAGTGCTAGAGATCACCCGGAGCTCACCTTC.

The chain joins TRBV4-1 to TRBJ1-1; D unresolved. The germline V gene encodes CDR1 MGHRA and CDR2 YSYEKL. The CDR3 totals 15 residues. Between the trimmed V and J ends, which lost 0 bases and 10 bases, there was a span of 18 bases. CDR3 DNA: TGCGCCAGCAGCCAAGAACTTGACCGTTTCAACGTAGCTTTCTTT. It codes for CASSQELDRFNVAFF.

This clonotype was detected a few times. This chain joins TRBV6-1 and TRBJ1-4; D call uncertain. This CDR3 spans 14 amino acids. CDR1 and CDR2 from the germline V gene are MNHNS and SASEGT. The V gene lost 3 bases and the J gene lost 3 bases, with 8 bases spanning the gap. This CDR3 is CASSEGSPNEKLFF. Written as DNA, the CDR3 is TGTGCCAGCAGTGAGGGTAGTCCTAATGAAAAACTGTTTTTT.

The sample holds a few counts of this clonotype. The rearrangement joins TRBV28 to TRBJ1-2; 9 positions match TRBD1. The V and J ends lost 7 bases and 8 bases, in that order; junction bases with no gene match: 11. This CDR3 is built from 14 residues. Germline V CDR1 and CDR2: MDHEN, SYDVKM. CDR3 coding DNA: TGTGCCAGCACCTCCGGACAGGGGAATTTGGGCTACACCTTC. Translating it yields CASTSGQGNLGYTF.

This clonotype was observed many times. The V call is TRBV7-9, the J call TRBJ1-5, with D unresolved. The V gene's germline CDR1 is SEHNR and CDR2 FQNEAQ (reference sequence). With 1 base removed from V and 1 base from J, the gap between germline ends came to 8 bases. CDR3 length: 15 residues. The CDR3 reads CASSLGRGSNQPQHF. DNA of the CDR3: TGTGCCAGCAGCTTAGGGAGAGGGAGCAATCAGCCCCAGCATTTT.

V is TRBV5-1 and J is TRBJ1-1; 10 positions agree with TRBD1. The V segment lost 5 bases and the J segment 7 bases; nucleotides outside the gene matches: 5. CDR1 SGHRS and CDR2 YFSETQ come from the germline V gene. This CDR3 contains 13 residues. The CDR3 nucleotides read TGCGCCAGCAGACCCGGGACAGGGGATGAAGCTTTCTTT. As protein: CASRPGTGDEAFF.

This clonotype was found many times. The chain links TRBV4-3 to TRBJ1-2; tentative D call: TRBD1 (6 bases). The CDR3 has 17 residues. The V gene's germline CDR1 is LGHNA and CDR2 YSLEER. Trimming took 1 base from V and 4 from J, leaving 19 bases between them. For the CDR3, the DNA is TGCGCCAGCAGCCAAGTCGCGTTAAAGGGGGAGATCTATGGCTACACCTTC. It encodes CASSQVALKGEIYGYTF.

In its sample, this clonotype was seen a few times. The rearrangement links TRBV5-6 to TRBJ2-3; 7 positions agree with TRBD2. The CDR3 sequence is 14 residues long. Trimming removed 2 bases from V and 7 bases from J; junction bases left unmatched: 7. Per the germline V gene, CDR1 is SGHDT and CDR2 is YYEEEE. CDR3 DNA: TGTGCCAGCAGCTTTGGGCGGGGGACGTATACGCAGTATTTT. Protein: CASSFGRGTYTQYF.

This clonotype was detected a few times. This CDR3 reads CASSPRGRVGYNEQFF. The CDR3 nucleotides read TGTGCCAGCAGCCCCCGAGGCAGGGTGGGGTACAATGAGCAGTTCTTC. V is TRBV7-2 and J is TRBJ2-1, with D possibly TRBD1 on 5 matching bases. V lost 5 bases to trimming and J lost 4 bases, with 18 bases between them. Germline V CDR1 and CDR2: SGHTA, FQGNSA. This CDR3 region has 16 residues.

Only a few counts were recorded for this clonotype. This chain links TRBV7-2 with TRBJ1-1, with D possibly TRBD1 on 5 matching bases. With 1 base removed from V and 1 base from J, the gap between germline ends came to 10 bases. Germline V lookup: CDR1 SGHTA, CDR2 FQGNSA. The CDR3 is made up of 15 amino acids. In DNA, the CDR3 is TGTGCCAGCAGCTTAGATACAGGAAGGAACACTGAAGCTTTCTTT. Protein product: CASSLDTGRNTEAFF.

The chain employs TRBV4-1 and TRBJ1-5, with D possibly matching TRBD1 (6 bases). Per germline, CDR1 MGHRA and CDR2 YSYEKL. V lost 4 bases and J 0 bases, leaving 13 bases between the germline ends. The CDR3 totals 16 residues. The CDR3 region is CASSPRDTHSNQPQHF. The CDR3 DNA reads TGCGCCAGCAGCCCCCGGGACACCCATAGCAATCAGCCCCAGCATTTT.

V gene TRBV11-2 combines with J gene TRBJ2-7, with TRBD2 as a possible D gene (5 bases). Germline assignment: CDR1 SGHAT and CDR2 FQNNGV. The CDR3 has 16 residues. The V end was cut by 1 base, the J end by 6 bases, with 19 bases between. The chain's CDR3 is CASSLAPRTRGAEQYF. The CDR3 region has the DNA TGTGCCAGCAGCTTAGCCCCCAGGACCCGGGGAGCCGAGCAGTACTTC.